What follows are 26 T cell receptor beta chains derived from one specimen sequenced in a study of lymphopenia after photon versus proton radiotherapy. TCRdb's copy holds only in-frame clones and misses some; the assay was immunoSEQ multiplex PCR. This sample yields 13,000 or so clones, of which 88% are seen a single time; around 3.3% belongs to the top ten. Sequencing used peripheral blood, obtained from a patient treated with photon-based radiotherapy. All receptors derive from a man in his sixties with pancreatic cancer.

Regarding this clone: No conserved phenylalanine or tryptophan ends this CDR3, so it is likely a read error. CDR3 sequence (DNA): TGTGCCAGCAGCTTGGTGGTCAGCTCTGGGGCCAACGTCCTGACTCTC. This translates into CASSLVVSSGANVLTL. The chain couples TRBV5-4 to TRBJ2-6; the D is unclear. Germline lookup yields CDR1 SGHNT and CDR2 YYREEE (reference sequence). The CDR3 extends over 16 amino acids. Trimming took off 0 bases at V and 0 bases at J, with 7 bases between the two ends.

The chain has TRBV5-4 and TRBJ1-2; D uncertain. Germline V gene data show CDR1 as SGHNT and CDR2 as YYREEE (reference sequence). The CDR3 runs to 12 residues. Between the trimmed V and J ends, which lost 5 bases and 2 bases, there was a span of 7 bases. The CDR3 here is CASSSDNYGYTF. DNA of the CDR3: TGTGCCAGCAGTTCGGACAACTATGGCTACACCTTC.

The V and J genes are TRBV25-1 and TRBJ1-2, with 10 bases that match TRBD1. The junction had 5 bases not matched to a gene; V was cut back by 3 bases and J by 4 bases. CDR1 and CDR2 (germline): MGHDK, SYGVNS. CDR3 length: 15 residues. The CDR3: CASSDRDRGTYGYTF. Written as DNA, the CDR3 is TGTGCCAGCAGTGACCGGGACAGGGGTACCTATGGCTACACCTTC.

V usage is TRBV7-9 and J usage is TRBJ2-3; TRBD2 might be the D (5 bases). The germline CDR1 and CDR2 sequences are SEHNR and FQNEAQ (reference sequence). V lost 2 bases and J lost 2, with 14 bases in between. The CDR3 contains 16 residues. Here the CDR3 reads CASSLSPASPTDTQYF. The CDR3 nucleotides are TGTGCCAGCAGCTTATCCCCGGCTAGCCCCACAGATACGCAGTATTTT.

This clone was detected a few times. This rearrangement joins TRBV4-2 to TRBJ2-7; TRBD2 matches 7 bases. The V gene end was trimmed by 8 bases and the J gene end by 2 bases; junction bases not matched to a gene: 9. The CDR3 runs to 14 residues. CDR1 is LGHNA and CDR2 is YNFKEQ in the germline V gene. The CDR3 DNA follows: TGTGCCAGCCGGGGTGGCGGGGGTACCTACGAGCAGTACTTC. Protein product: CASRGGGGTYEQYF.

The V gene is TRBV7-9, the J gene TRBJ1-6; 9 positions agree with TRBD1. This CDR3 is 16 amino acids long. CDR1 is SEHNR and CDR2 is FQNEAQ in the germline V gene (reference sequence). Trimming took 5 bases from V and 5 from J; bases not matched to a gene: 7. The CDR3 here is CASSQTGQGNNSPLHF. The CDR3 region has the DNA TGTGCCAGCAGCCAAACGGGACAGGGCAATAATTCACCCCTCCACTTT.

The genes are TRBV7-8 and TRBJ2-3; tentative D call: TRBD2 (6 bases). This CDR3 has 17 amino acids. Looked up from germline, CDR1 is SGHVS and CDR2 is FQNEAQ. V was trimmed by 5 bases and J by 2 bases, leaving 20 bases between them. The CDR3 sequence: CASSPGGTPKITDTQYF. The DNA for the CDR3 is TGTGCCAGCAGCCCCGGGGGAACACCGAAAATCACAGATACGCAGTATTTT.

The chain employs TRBV2 and TRBJ2-1; TRBD2 matches at 7 bases. The CDR3 spans 18 residues. V gave up 3 bases and J gave up 7 bases; unmatched junction bases: 18. Germline lookup yields CDR1 SNHLY and CDR2 FYNNEI. The CDR3 DNA reads TGTGCCAGCAGTGACGGCAGCGGGGCCACCGGGCTATATAATGAGCAGTTCTTC. Its translation: CASSDGSGATGLYNEQFF.

The chain couples TRBV5-1 to TRBJ2-7; 7 nucleotides line up with TRBD1. The CDR3 spans 16 residues. Germline values: CDR1 SGHRS, CDR2 YFSETQ. Trimming at V came to 4 bases and at J to 2 bases, leaving 12 bases not matched to a gene. CDR3 in amino acids: CASSEASTGLAYEQYF. CDR3 DNA: TGCGCCAGCAGCGAAGCGTCGACAGGGTTAGCCTACGAGCAGTACTTC.

This clone was seen a single time. The rearrangement joins TRBV18 to TRBJ1-5; unclear D gene. The CDR3 extends over 16 amino acids. With 2 bases removed from V and 0 bases from J, the gap between germline ends came to 11 bases. Germline V gene data show CDR1 as KGHSH and CDR2 as LQKENI. This chain's CDR3 is CASSPREGGSNQPQHF. Written as DNA, the CDR3 is TGTGCCAGCTCACCAAGAGAAGGCGGTAGCAATCAGCCCCAGCATTTT.

The rearrangement uses TRBV7-3 and TRBJ2-1; weak D call: TRBD1 (5 bases). V was cut by 5 bases and J by 5 bases, with 13 bases left in between. The germline V gene has CDR1 SGHTA and CDR2 FQGTGA. This CDR3 has 14 residues. The CDR3, as DNA: TGTGCCAGCAGCGCCTGGGGCACCCACAATGAGCAGTTCTTC. Translating it yields CASSAWGTHNEQFF. Together with reference TRBV7-3 and TRBJ2-1, the CDR3 gives the full variable domain: GAGVSQTPSNKVTEKGKYVELRCDPISGHTALYWYRQSLGQGPEFLIYFQGTGAADDSGLPNDRFFAVRPEGSVSTLKIQRTERGDSAVYLCASSAWGTHNEQFFGPGTRLTVL.

The chain combines TRBV7-2 with TRBJ1-3; 9 nucleotides line up with TRBD1. This CDR3 is built from 19 residues. Losses at the gene ends were 6 bases for V and 0 bases for J; bases not matched to a gene: 15. The germline V gene has CDR1 SGHTA and CDR2 FQGNSA. As DNA, the CDR3 is TGTGCCAGCAGATTAACCGGGACAGGGCAAGTCGGCTCTGGAAACACCATATATTTT. Translating it yields CASRLTGTGQVGSGNTIYF.

The genes are TRBV7-2 and TRBJ2-1, with 13 bases matching TRBD2. The CDR3 runs 15 residues. Germline assignment: CDR1 SGHTA and CDR2 FQGNSA. V lost 4 bases, J lost 9 bases, and 6 bases stayed unmatched. CDR3 nucleotide sequence: TGTGCCAGCAGCTCCACTAGCGGGGGGGCGATTGAGCAGTTCTTC. The encoded protein is CASSSTSGGAIEQFF.

This clone was counted once. The chain employs TRBV6-4 and TRBJ2-3, with 8 bases identical to TRBD2. V dropped 4 bases and J dropped 6; count of bases not matched to a gene: 6. The CDR3 runs 14 residues. Germline loops: CDR1 MRHNA, CDR2 SNTAGT. CDR3 amino acids: CASSADGGVDTQYF. CDR3 bases: TGTGCCAGCAGTGCTGACGGGGGGGTGGATACGCAGTATTTT.

This rearrangement joins TRBV9 to TRBJ1-4, with a possible D match to TRBD1 (6 bases). The CDR3 has 12 amino acids. Deletions cut 4 bases from V and 15 bases from J, with 16 bases between. Germline V lookup: CDR1 SGDLS, CDR2 YYNGEE. The CDR3 sequence is CASSPPTGGLFF. DNA for the CDR3: TGTGCCAGCAGCCCCCCCACGGGGGGCTTGTTTTTT.

V is TRBV10-3 and J is TRBJ2-6, with D perhaps TRBD1 (6 bases). Trimming shortened V by 2 bases and J by 1 base, and 12 bases separated the two germline ends. Germline V lookup: CDR1 ENHRY, CDR2 SYGVKD. CDR3 size: 17 residues. The CDR3 protein is CAISEGGTGSGANVLTF. The CDR3 nucleotides read TGTGCCATCAGTGAGGGGGGCACGGGGTCTGGGGCCAACGTCCTGACTTTC.

This sequence joins TRBV5-4 and TRBJ2-5; 7 bases match TRBD1. The V segment lost 0 bases and the J segment 4 bases; nucleotides outside the gene matches: 9. Germline V gene sequence: CDR1 SGHNT, CDR2 YYREEE (reference sequence). The CDR3 runs to 16 residues. The CDR3 spells CASSLGTGARRETQYF. DNA of the CDR3: TGTGCCAGCAGCTTGGGGACAGGAGCGAGGAGAGAGACCCAGTACTTC.

The V call is TRBV28, the J call TRBJ1-2; maybe TRBD1 (5 bases). The germline V gene has CDR1 MDHEN and CDR2 SYDVKM. This CDR3 comprises 12 residues. V lost 8 bases and J lost 3, with 10 bases in between. The CDR3 spells CASGTEYYGYTF. The CDR3 DNA reads as TGTGCCAGCGGGACGGAATACTATGGCTACACCTTC.

The rearrangement joins TRBV27 to TRBJ2-3, with 10 bases lining up with TRBD2. V gave up 4 bases and J gave up 4 bases; unmatched junction bases: 5. Per germline, CDR1 MNHEY and CDR2 SMNVEV (reference sequence). The CDR3 covers 15 residues. CDR3 sequence reads: CASSSLAGIPDTQYF. CDR3 DNA sequence: TGTGCCAGCAGTTCACTAGCGGGGATCCCAGATACGCAGTATTTT.

This clone was recorded only once. The chain combines TRBV30 with TRBJ2-7, with a possible D match to TRBD2 (7 bases). V shed 0 bases and J shed 3 bases, with 15 bases lying between them. This CDR3 has 15 amino acids. CDR1 and CDR2 from the germline V gene are GTSNPN and SVGIG (reference sequence). The CDR3: CAWSVAGGGVYEQYF. The CDR3 bases are TGTGCCTGGAGTGTAGCGGGCGGGGGCGTCTACGAGCAGTACTTC. The variable domain in full, with the rest retrieved from reference TRBV30 and TRBJ2-7, is SQTIHQWPATLVQPVGSPLSLECTVEGTSNPNLYWYRQAAGRGLQLLFYSVGIGQISSEVPQNLSASRPQDRQFILSSKKLLLSDSGFYLCAWSVAGGGVYEQYFGPGTRLTVT.

The chain is built from TRBV18 and TRBJ2-3, with D uncertain. Looked up from germline, CDR1 is KGHSH and CDR2 is LQKENI. This CDR3 contains 14 residues. Between the trimmed V and J ends, which lost 5 bases and 1 base, there was a span of 10 bases. Written as DNA, the CDR3 is TGTGCCAGCTCAGGAGCAACTGGCACAGATACGCAGTATTTT. Its translation: CASSGATGTDTQYF.

The rearrangement uses TRBV7-2 and TRBJ2-3; 11 bases fit TRBD2. Germline lookup yields CDR1 SGHTA and CDR2 FQGNSA. The J segment lost 6 bases and the V segment lost 7 bases, leaving 12 bases of the junction unmatched. The CDR3 is made up of 16 amino acids. CDR3 protein: CASTRSSGGGGDTQYF. The CDR3 DNA follows: TGTGCCAGCACCCGGAGTAGCGGGGGGGGTGGCGATACGCAGTATTTT.

The chain has TRBV19 and TRBJ2-3, with 8 bases fitting TRBD2. After removal of 0 bases from V and 1 base from J, the junction contained 9 bases not matched to a gene. The CDR3 is 18 residues long. In germline, CDR1 is LNHDA, CDR2 SQIVND (reference sequence). The CDR3: CASSIDRLATARTDTQYF. CDR3 bases: TGTGCCAGTAGTATAGATCGACTAGCGACTGCGCGCACAGATACGCAGTATTTT.

The chain employs TRBV5-1 and TRBJ2-3, with 10 bases identical to TRBD2. The germline gives CDR1 SGHRS, CDR2 YFSETQ. This CDR3 has 14 amino acids. The J segment lost 7 bases and the V segment lost 8 bases, leaving 10 bases of the junction unmatched. The CDR3 is CASAPGTSVYTQYF. The CDR3 DNA follows: TGCGCCAGTGCGCCAGGGACTAGCGTATATACGCAGTATTTT. Full variable domain (remainder filled in from reference TRBV5-1 and TRBJ2-3): KAGVTQTPRYLIKTRGQQVTLSCSPISGHRSVSWYQQTPGQGLQFLFEYFSETQRNKGNFPGRFSGRQFSNSRSEMNVSTLELGDSALYLCASAPGTSVYTQYFGPGTRLTVL.

The chain is built from TRBV4-2 and TRBJ1-1, with D possibly matching TRBD1 (5 bases). CDR1 is LGHNA and CDR2 is YNFKEQ in the germline V gene. With 4 bases removed from V and 6 bases from J, the gap between germline ends came to 12 bases. The CDR3 consists of 13 residues. The CDR3 loop is CASSPWGEPEAFF. The CDR3 DNA sequence: TGTGCCAGCAGCCCCTGGGGGGAGCCTGAAGCTTTCTTT.

This clone was counted a few times. The chain recombines TRBV7-2 with TRBJ1-4, with D possibly matching TRBD1 (5 bases). The germline gives CDR1 SGHTA, CDR2 FQGNSA. The CDR3 has 15 amino acids. The germline V and J ends were trimmed by 7 bases and 0 bases, with 12 bases remaining between them. The CDR3 region has the DNA TGTGCCAGCAAGGATGGGGGGGCAACTAATGAAAAACTGTTTTTT. Protein product: CASKDGGATNEKLFF.